These 18 T cell receptor beta chains were sequenced from one sample in a study of T cells in Graves' hyperthyroidism and ophthalmopathy (dated by TCRdb to the late 2010s). Libraries were made using multiplex PCR. Reads for this sample came from an Illumina HiSeq 2000. The TCR beta CDR3 regions were amplified from the RNA transcripts. A first-round RT-PCR of the TCR CDR3 used the HTBI primer set with the Qiagen OneStep RT-PCR kit. Through fastp at Q25 and MiXCR, TCRdb rebuilt clones from the public reads, retaining in-frame beta chains. Duplicate CDR3 protein sequences are folded into a single record with the most common DNA and genes. This sample gives 400,000 to 500,000 distinct CDR3 sequences in total; approximately 14% of them show up just once. The top ten clones comprise around 17% of the sample. Sample: blood. These receptors originate from a woman aged 18-29 years with Graves' hyperthyroidism.

J is TRBJ2-7 and V is TRBV10-2, with no clear D. The CDR3 has 11 residues. Germline CDR1 WSHSY, CDR2 SAAADI. V lost 5 bases, J lost 3 bases, and 5 bases lay in between. CDR3 in DNA: TGCGCCAGCAGTAGCCACTACGAGCAGTACGTC. The encoded protein is CASSSHYEQYV.

This sequence joins TRBV6-2 or TRBV6-3 and TRBJ2-1; D is uncertain. The CDR3 has 13 amino acids. Germline V gene data show CDR1 as MNHEY and CDR2 as SVGEGT. Trimming cost V 0 bases and J 8 bases, with 8 bases left between them. The CDR3 region has the DNA TGTGCCAGCAGTTACTCCCCTTGGTATGAGCAGTTCTTC. Its protein product is CASSYSPWYEQFF.

The table lists this clonotype with a few counts. This may arise from a read error, as a much more abundant clone is one base away. The chain links TRBV6-4 to TRBJ1-2; D unresolved. Germline V gene data show CDR1 as MRHNA and CDR2 as SNTAGT. The CDR3 totals 13 residues. V shed 2 bases and J shed 3 bases, with 7 bases lying between them. The CDR3: CASSDGRDYGYTF. The CDR3 DNA sequence: TGTGCCAGCAGTGACGGACGGGACTATGGCTACACCTTC.

This clonotype was counted only a few times. This chain links TRBV6-2 or TRBV6-3 with TRBJ2-3; TRBD1 agrees at 9 bases. Trimming at V came to 5 bases and at J to 3 bases, leaving 6 bases not matched to a gene. Looked up from germline, CDR1 is MNHEY and CDR2 is SVGEGT. The CDR3 is made up of 15 amino acids. This CDR3 reads CASSKQGAWTDTQYF. For the CDR3, the DNA is TGTGCCAGCAGTAAACAGGGGGCGTGGACAGATACGCAGTATTTT.

This clonotype was recorded many times. The rearrangement links TRBV28 to TRBJ2-7, with D tentatively TRBD1 (5 bases). The CDR3 has 13 residues. The V gene lost 2 bases and the J gene lost 4 bases, with 9 bases spanning the gap. The germline V gene has CDR1 MDHEN and CDR2 SYDVKM. The CDR3 DNA reads TGTGCCAGCAGTTTAAGTCGACAGTACGAGCAGTACGTC. Amino acids: CASSLSRQYEQYV.

This clonotype has a handful of counts. The V gene is TRBV30, the J gene TRBJ1-1; D uncertain. Germline V gene sequence: CDR1 GTSNPN, CDR2 SVGIG (reference sequence). V was cut by 4 bases and J by 7 bases, with 10 bases left in between. The CDR3 runs to 11 residues. The CDR3 here is CAWMASYEAFF. The CDR3 DNA reads as TGTGCCTGGATGGCTTCCTATGAAGCTTTCTTT. Full variable domain (rest looked up from reference TRBV30 and TRBJ1-1): SQTIHQWPATLVQPVGSPLSLECTVEGTSNPNLYWYRQAAGRGLQLLFYSVGIGQISSEVPQNLSASRPQDRQFILSSKKLLLSDSGFYLCAWMASYEAFFGQGTRLTVV.

This clonotype was observed at least ten times. This chain links TRBV2 with TRBJ1-1, with D unresolved. In germline, CDR1 is SNHLY, CDR2 FYNNEI. V was trimmed by 6 bases and J by 0 bases, leaving 5 bases between them. The CDR3 is made up of 12 amino acids. The CDR3 protein is CASRTVNTEAFF. The CDR3 DNA reads as TGTGCCAGCAGGACCGTGAACACTGAAGCTTTCTTT.

This clonotype turned up a few times. The chain recombines TRBV6-1 with TRBJ2-1, with 14 bases aligning to TRBD2. The CDR3 runs 17 residues. Per the germline V gene, CDR1 is MNHNS and CDR2 is SASEGT. V lost 5 bases to trimming and J lost 5 bases; unmatched junction nucleotides: 8. The chain's CDR3 is CASSYTLGLAGDNEQFF. In nucleotides, the CDR3 is TGTGCCAGCAGTTATACCTTGGGACTAGCGGGAGACAATGAGCAGTTCTTC.

This clonotype has ten or more counts. The rearrangement links TRBV7-3 to TRBJ2-3; 8 bases are a match to TRBD2. Germline V gives CDR1 SGHTA, CDR2 FQGTGA. Trimming removed 5 bases from V and 4 bases from J; junction bases left unmatched: 11. The CDR3 runs to 16 residues. The CDR3 DNA follows: TGTGCCAGCAGCCCCGGGAGCGGGAGTTACGCAGATACGCAGTATTTT. Encoded protein: CASSPGSGSYADTQYF.

This chain uses TRBV9 with TRBJ1-1; TRBD1 might be the D (5 bases). This CDR3 has 13 residues. Trimming shortened V by 0 bases and J by 6 bases, and 9 bases separated the two germline ends. CDR1 SGDLS and CDR2 YYNGEE come from the germline V gene. The CDR3 loop reads CASSVAGRPEAFF. The CDR3 DNA follows: TGTGCCAGCAGCGTAGCAGGGAGGCCTGAAGCTTTCTTT.

This clonotype came up a few times. The chain couples TRBV5-1 to TRBJ2-1; D is tentatively TRBD1 or TRBD2 (5 bases each). Trimming took off 0 bases at V and 1 base at J, with 11 bases between the two ends. The CDR3 covers 16 residues. Germline CDR1 SGHRS, CDR2 YFSETQ. Here the CDR3 reads CASSLGGTGSYNEQFF. The CDR3 nucleotides are TGCGCCAGCAGCTTGGGGGGGACGGGATCCTACAATGAGCAGTTCTTC.

The V gene is TRBV19, the J gene TRBJ2-1; TRBD2 aligns across 12 bases. The CDR3 spans 17 residues. V lost 1 base, J lost 8 bases, and 9 bases stayed unmatched. Germline CDR1 is LNHDA and CDR2 is SQIVND (reference sequence). In DNA form, the CDR3 reads TGTGCCAGTAGTATAGTTCGACTAGCGGGAGTGGTGGATGAGCAGTTCTTC. Protein product: CASSIVRLAGVVDEQFF.

This clonotype was seen ten or more times. The genes are TRBV20-1 and TRBJ2-7; D is undetermined. CDR1 and CDR2 from the germline V gene are DFQATT and SNEGSKA (reference sequence). The CDR3 covers 13 residues. V gave up 0 bases and J gave up 5 bases, with 11 bases separating them. DNA of the CDR3: TGCAGTGCTAGAGATATGGGAAACGACGAGCAGTACTTC. Protein sequence: CSARDMGNDEQYF.

This clonotype has at least ten counts. J is TRBJ1-6 and V is TRBV28; the D is unclear. This CDR3 has 12 amino acids. Deletions cut 3 bases from V and 10 bases from J, with 7 bases between. The V gene's germline CDR1 is MDHEN and CDR2 SYDVKM. CDR3 sequence reads: CASSFRESPLHF. The CDR3 DNA reads TGTGCCAGCAGTTTTCGGGAATCACCCCTCCACTTT.

This clonotype was recorded at least ten times. The J gene is TRBJ2-1, the V gene TRBV7-8; the D is unclear. Germline V gene data show CDR1 as SGHVS and CDR2 as FQNEAQ. The CDR3 spans 16 residues. Between the trimmed V and J ends, which lost 4 bases and 3 bases, there was a span of 16 bases. The CDR3 DNA is TGTGCCAGCAGCTCGATATACTTCGTGGGCTACAATGAGCAGTTCTTC. Its protein is CASSSIYFVGYNEQFF.

This clonotype was found many times. This chain links TRBV6-2 or TRBV6-3 with TRBJ1-1; no clear D gene. V shed 6 bases and J shed 0 bases, with 14 bases lying between them. The CDR3 consists of 15 residues. CDR1 and CDR2 from the germline V gene are MNHEY and SVGEGT. CDR3 sequence reads: CASSPQGIMNTEAFF. Here the CDR3 DNA reads TGTGCCAGCAGCCCTCAAGGGATTATGAACACTGAAGCTTTCTTT.

This clonotype was detected many times. V usage is TRBV14 and J usage is TRBJ2-1, with D possibly matching TRBD2 (6 bases). Trimming stripped 0 bases from V and 0 bases from J, with 15 bases between. The CDR3 has 18 amino acids. Germline CDR1 SGHDN, CDR2 FVKESK. CDR3 nucleotides: TGTGCCAGCAGCCAAGACGAGGCTAGCGAGAGCTCCTACAATGAGCAGTTCTTC. This sequence encodes CASSQDEASESSYNEQFF.

The rearrangement uses TRBV18 and TRBJ1-5; no firm D call. The germline V gene has CDR1 KGHSH and CDR2 LQKENI. Trimming stripped 3 bases from V and 3 bases from J, with 9 bases between. The CDR3 runs 14 residues. In nucleotides, the CDR3 is TGTGCCAGCTCACCTGGACGGATCAATCAGCCCCAGCATTTT. Translated: CASSPGRINQPQHF.